This TCR beta chain was found in a study of cytomegalovirus exposure and HLA in healthy donors. Notes on the study in general: For TCR beta chains, V- and J-gene trimming was later linked to a missense DCLRE1C variant. Looking again later, the authors saw that most CMV-associated TCR beta chains seemed HLA-restricted. According to an earlier analysis, most TCR beta V segments yielded productive rearrangements about 87% or about 30% of the time. Roughly uniform sequencing depth across donors was assumed, possibly incorrectly.

The PCR ran on 60 Vbeta and 13 Jbeta primers. Assay used: immunoSEQ multiplex PCR; TCRdb lists only in-frame clones, some missing. Of around 140,000 clones listed, around 86% are singletons. In this sample, this clone turned up a few times. Antigen unknown. Germline V gene data show CDR1 as MNHEY and CDR2 as SMNVEV (reference sequence). V lost 6 bases to trimming and J lost 6 bases; unmatched junction nucleotides: 12. CDR3 size: 16 residues. This TCR came from a woman aged 45-65 years in good health and CMV-seropositive. V gene TRBV27 combines with J gene TRBJ2-7, with TRBD2 matching 12 bases. The material sequenced was PBMCs. The CDR3 coding sequence is TGTGCCAGCAGCCTTCTAGCGGGGGGGCGGATCAGCGAGCAGTACTTC. It specifies CASSLLAGGRISEQYF.